The T cell receptor beta chain described here comes from a study of molecular identifiers for immune sequencing clone quantification. The sample holds a few counts of this clonotype. The antigen is undetermined. The CDR3 length is 17 residues. The germline V gene has CDR1 SGHDN and CDR2 FVKESK. The junction had 8 bases not matched to a gene; V was cut back by 6 bases and J by 0 bases. Libraries used roughly 18,000 to 1,100,000 sorted naive CD8 T cells and 10%, 30% or 50% RNA input. The CD8+CD4-CCR7+CD45RA+ phenotype defined the sorted naive CD8 T cells. General observations from the study: Clones above 20 RNA copies held over 97% of effector molecules, under 1% in naive cells.

Bulk TCR library preparation followed previously described methods with listed TCR primers. TCRdb called the PCR reads again in MiXCR, with one record for every CDR3 protein. The top ten hold about 0.75% of the sample, which has about 500,000 distinct CDR3 sequences, roughly 26% seen once. The rearrangement links TRBV14 to TRBJ2-2, with 9 positions matching TRBD1. The sequencing sample was made of naive CD8+ T cells from blood, with Jurkat cell RNA spiked in. Subset defined: FACS-sorted CD8+CD4-CCR7+CD45RA+ naive T cells. The receptor was isolated from a human donor in good health. Some libraries in this study had Jurkat cell RNA spiked in. Written as DNA, the CDR3 is TGTGCCAGCAGGGGACAGGGTCAATTCGCGAACACCGGGGAGCTGTTTTTT. Protein product: CASRGQGQFANTGELFF.